The entry below gives a single T cell receptor (beta chain) sequence along with its context. Its antigen remains unidentified. Amplified TCR beta CDR3 regions derived from RNA transcripts. TCR CDR3 underwent first-round RT-PCR with the HTBI primer set. TCRdb recomputed calls from the multiplex PCR reads with MiXCR, one row per CDR3 protein. The table has hundreds of thousands of distinct CDR3 sequences, around 21% seen once; the top ten hold more than 30%. The data were taken from a study of T cells in Graves' hyperthyroidism and ophthalmopathy. Study-wide findings and caveats: Among clonotypes expanded in thyroid above 0.001, most were also found in blood.

Ophthalmopathy patients all had a Clinical Activity Score of at least 3, a NOSPECS grade of at least 4 and disease under 3 months old. Diagnoses were made from clinical symptoms, serum measures (thyroxine and TRAb), thyroid ultrasound and orbital computed tomography. J gave up 7 bases and V 6 bases, and 8 bases lay outside the gene matches. The CDR3 has 14 amino acids. Germline V gene data show CDR1 as MDHEN and CDR2 as SYDVKM. Sample: blood. V usage is TRBV28 and J usage is TRBJ1-5, with TRBD1 identical over 8 bases. The sequence derives from a man between 25 and 39 years old with Graves' ophthalmopathy. The CDR3 here is CASSNRGARQPQHF. CDR3 bases: TGTGCCAGCAGCAACAGGGGGGCACGCCAGCCCCAGCATTTT.